This T cell receptor beta chain derives from a study of T cells in Graves' hyperthyroidism and ophthalmopathy. At least ten counts were recorded for this clonotype. Used for diagnoses were clinical symptoms, serum thyroxine and TRAb, thyroid ultrasound and orbital computed tomography. Researchers took RNA transcripts and amplified the TCR beta CDR3 regions from them. The TCR CDR3 was amplified in a first-round RT-PCR using the HTBI primer set. In TCRdb, the multiplex PCR reads were re-called with MiXCR into one record per CDR3 protein. The profile shows 530,000 or so distinct CDR3 sequences, roughly 24% of them singletons. Germline V CDR1 and CDR2: GTSNPN, SVGIG (reference sequence). This CDR3 region has 14 residues. J gave up 4 bases and V 4 bases, and 5 bases lay outside the gene matches.

Sequencing input: blood. The gene calls are TRBV30 and TRBJ2-5, with 11 bases fitting TRBD2. The receptor was isolated from a woman in her twenties or thirties with Graves' ophthalmopathy. The DNA of the CDR3 is TGTGCCTGGAACCTAGCGGGGGGCGCAGAGACCCAGTACTTC. Its translation: CAWNLAGGAETQYF. Drawing the rest from reference TRBV30 and TRBJ2-5, the complete variable domain is SQTIHQWPATLVQPVGSPLSLECTVEGTSNPNLYWYRQAAGRGLQLLFYSVGIGQISSEVPQNLSASRPQDRQFILSSKKLLLSDSGFYLCAWNLAGGAETQYFGPGTRLLVL.